This TCR beta chain was captured in a study of blood T cell repertoires in COVID-19. Across the study: Researchers got acute and convalescent COVID-19 samples from the United States, Italy and Spain. Sample material is recorded as cDNA or gDNA derived from T cells, B-cell-depleted T cells, or PBMCs.

Per the original methods: Estimates of nucleated cell counts were drawn from the amplification of reference gene primers. TCRdb keeps only in-frame clones here, not all; method: immunoSEQ multiplex PCR. V and J calls and clone size are those listed in that table; D and trimming were worked out from the DNA. This sample has about 58,000 clones, with over 75% found just once. The sequence was collected from a woman between 55 and 75 years old with active COVID-19. Sequences were obtained from peripheral blood.

The CDR3: CASSEFSQETQYF. The CDR3 DNA reads TGTGCCAGCAGCGAGTTCTCCCAAGAGACCCAGTACTTC. V and J are TRBV3-1 (or the pseudogene TRBV3-2) and TRBJ2-5; D is undetermined. V was trimmed by 5 bases and J by 1 base, leaving 8 bases between them. This CDR3 region has 13 residues. Germline-derived CDR1 and CDR2 are LGHDT and YNNKEL (reference sequence).